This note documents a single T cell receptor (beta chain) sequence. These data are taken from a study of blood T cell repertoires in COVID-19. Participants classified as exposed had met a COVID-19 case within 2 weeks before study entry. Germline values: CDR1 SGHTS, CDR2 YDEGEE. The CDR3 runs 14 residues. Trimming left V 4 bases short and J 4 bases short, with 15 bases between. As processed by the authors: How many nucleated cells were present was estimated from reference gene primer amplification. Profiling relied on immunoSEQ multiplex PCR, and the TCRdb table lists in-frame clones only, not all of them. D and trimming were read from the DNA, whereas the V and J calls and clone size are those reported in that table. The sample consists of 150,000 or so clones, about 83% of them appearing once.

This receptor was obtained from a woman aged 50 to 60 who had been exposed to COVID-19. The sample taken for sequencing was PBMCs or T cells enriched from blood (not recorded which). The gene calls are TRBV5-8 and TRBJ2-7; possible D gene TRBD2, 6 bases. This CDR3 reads CASSQDGSLYEQYF. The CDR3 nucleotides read TGTGCCAGCAGCCAGGACGGGAGCCTTTACGAGCAGTACTTC.